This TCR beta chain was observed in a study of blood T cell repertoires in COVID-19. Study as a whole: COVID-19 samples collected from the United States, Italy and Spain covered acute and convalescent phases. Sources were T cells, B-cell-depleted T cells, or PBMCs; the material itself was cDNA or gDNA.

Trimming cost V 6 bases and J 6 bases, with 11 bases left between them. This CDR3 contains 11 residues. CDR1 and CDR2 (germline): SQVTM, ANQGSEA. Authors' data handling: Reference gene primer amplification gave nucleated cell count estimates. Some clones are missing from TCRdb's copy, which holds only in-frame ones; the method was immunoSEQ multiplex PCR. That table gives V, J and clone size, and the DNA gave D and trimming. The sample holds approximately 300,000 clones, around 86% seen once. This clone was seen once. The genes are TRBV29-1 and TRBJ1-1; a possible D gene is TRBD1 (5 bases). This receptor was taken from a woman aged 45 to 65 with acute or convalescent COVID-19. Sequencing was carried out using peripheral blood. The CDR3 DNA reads TGCAGCGTCCGGGGGTGGTCTGAAGCTTTCTTT. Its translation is CSVRGWSEAFF.